The clone carrying this T cell receptor (beta chain) was seen ten or more times. Its antigen is not identified. TCRdb re-analysed the reads in MiXCR, keeping a single row per CDR3 protein. The sample has around 750,000 distinct CDR3 sequences, approximately 32% seen once. The CDR3 totals 14 residues. Germline CDR1 and CDR2: SGHNT and YENEEA. V lost 3 bases, J lost 7 bases, and 5 bases stayed unmatched. This entry belongs to a study of T cell repertoires in cytomegalovirus infection. Overall study results and limits: Frequencies of public TCR beta families were cumulated, and this identified carriers of CMV plus the relevant HLA.

The chain joins TRBV11-3 to TRBJ2-2, with 7 bases fitting TRBD2. The TCR was taken from a human donor in good health (CMV status not recorded). Some clones in this sample may be carry-over from other donors' samples. The sample was cultured CD8+ T cells from PBMCs, taken from culture after CMV antigen stimulation. The CDR3 protein is CASSFRGEIGELFF. CDR3 coding DNA: TGTGCCAGCAGCTTCCGGGGGGAGATCGGGGAGCTGTTTTTT.